In this sample, the clone carrying this T cell receptor beta chain turned up many times. Its cognate antigen is unknown. Unique molecular identifier tags were affixed to discrete cDNA molecules. One entry per CDR3 protein, called by TCRdb with MiXCR from the 5' RACE reads. Of some 32,000 distinct CDR3 sequences listed, 3% to 5% are singletons. This entry belongs to a study of early T cells in non-severe SARS-CoV-2 infection. The overall study: The authors sequenced bulk RNA from unsorted whole blood, leaving chains unpaired.

V dropped 1 base and J dropped 7 bases, with 7 bases sitting between them. The CDR3 spans 12 residues. Germline CDR1 LGHNT, CDR2 FRNRAP. General study results and limits: Anti-spike CD8 specificities were favored by VDJdb matching, whose results missed private and CD4 specificities.

The sequence derives from an adult who was a healthcare worker with PCR-confirmed SARS-CoV-2 infection or an uninfected control (not recorded which). The chain combines TRBV12-5 with TRBJ1-1; D remains unclear. Specimen: whole blood. In DNA form, the CDR3 reads TGTGCTAGTGGTTTGGGGCATGGTGAAGCTTTCTTT. It encodes CASGLGHGEAFF.